Shown below are 20 T cell receptor beta chains from a single sample sequenced in a study of beta chain features in type 1 diabetes. The isolated RNA, all of it, was reverse transcribed, so expressed TCRB transcripts were what got sequenced. Clones were read by immunoSEQ multiplex PCR, and TCRdb kept only the in-frame ones, dropping some. The table lists some 660,000 clones, over 11% of them singletons. Their target antigens are unknown. Study-wide findings and caveats: When Type 1 diabetes patients were examined, their TCRB CDR3s proved moderately but significantly shorter in all four CD4+ subsets.

Sequencing was done on a sample of naive CD4+ T cells from blood. Receptors were obtained from a man aged 18 to 29 with type 1 diabetes.

This clone was seen a few times. The genes are TRBV27 and TRBJ2-5; 9 nucleotides align to TRBD1. CDR3 size: 14 residues. Germline values: CDR1 MNHEY, CDR2 SMNVEV (reference sequence). The ends lost 6 bases at V and 5 bases at J; junction bases unmatched: 7. This CDR3 reads CASRDRGLAETQYF. In DNA, the CDR3 is TGTGCCAGCAGAGACAGGGGGTTAGCGGAGACCCAGTACTTC.

This clone has a handful of counts. The J gene is TRBJ2-2, the V gene TRBV29-1; 8 positions match TRBD1. Per germline, CDR1 SQVTM and CDR2 ANQGSEA. V was clipped by 7 bases and J by 1 base; unmatched bases: 5. The CDR3 is 14 residues long. Here the CDR3 reads CSAAQGENTGELFF. In nucleotides, the CDR3 is TGCAGCGCCGCACAGGGGGAGAACACCGGGGAGCTGTTTTTT.

J is TRBJ2-1 and V is TRBV9, with TRBD2 identical over 14 bases. Germline-derived CDR1 and CDR2 are SGDLS and YYNGEE. The junction had 16 bases not matched to a gene; V was cut back by 7 bases and J by 10 bases. CDR3 length equals 17 residues. The CDR3: CASGTSGRKSPLEEQFF. CDR3 in DNA: TGTGCCAGCGGGACTAGCGGGAGAAAATCCCCATTGGAGGAGCAGTTCTTC.

The chain joins TRBV30 to TRBJ1-1, with D tentatively TRBD1 (5 bases). The V end lost 0 bases, the J end lost 0 bases, and 11 bases lay between the germline ends. The CDR3 has 15 residues. Germline V lookup: CDR1 GTSNPN, CDR2 SVGIG (reference sequence). CDR3 loop: CAWSVQGALNTEAFF. Here the CDR3 DNA reads TGTGCCTGGAGTGTACAAGGGGCGTTGAACACTGAAGCTTTCTTT.

The chain carries TRBV5-6 and TRBJ2-3; TRBD2 aligns across 9 bases. Per germline, CDR1 SGHDT and CDR2 YYEEEE. The J segment lost 1 base and the V segment lost 2 bases, leaving 5 bases of the junction unmatched. The CDR3 spans 16 residues. The CDR3, as DNA: TGTGCCAGCAGCTTTTTCCAGCGGGGGGGCACAGATACGCAGTATTTT. It codes for CASSFFQRGGTDTQYF.

The V gene is TRBV29-1, the J gene TRBJ1-1; D is ambiguous. The CDR3 runs 12 residues. In germline, CDR1 is SQVTM, CDR2 ANQGSEA. V lost 4 bases, J lost 1 base, and 7 bases lay in between. CDR3 amino acids: CSVARENTEAFF. In nucleotides, the CDR3 is TGCAGCGTTGCTAGAGAGAACACTGAAGCTTTCTTT.

This clone occurred a few times. J is TRBJ2-4 and V is TRBV10-3, with 10 bases aligning to TRBD1. The CDR3 has 15 residues. The germline V gene encodes CDR1 ENHRY and CDR2 SYGVKD. Trimming removed 5 bases from V and 3 bases from J; junction bases left unmatched: 4. This chain's CDR3 is CAISTGTGDKNIQYF. CDR3 DNA: TGTGCCATCAGTACCGGGACAGGGGACAAAAACATTCAGTACTTC.

The chain uses TRBV11-3 and TRBJ2-1; the match to TRBD1 covers 8 bases. CDR1 and CDR2 from the germline V gene are SGHNT and YENEEA. The CDR3 consists of 15 residues. V was clipped by 5 bases and J by 8 bases; unmatched bases: 11. The CDR3 is CASSSGQGLVHEQFF. The CDR3 DNA follows: TGTGCCAGCAGCAGCGGACAGGGCTTGGTCCATGAGCAGTTCTTC.

The V gene is TRBV23-1, the J gene TRBJ2-7; TRBD1 or TRBD2 may be the D gene (7 bases each). TRBV23-1 falls under the ORF class, with uncertain function. Trimming shortened V by 7 bases and J by 4 bases, and 14 bases separated the two germline ends. The CDR3 runs 13 residues. CDR3: CASTAGGEYEQYF. In DNA form, the CDR3 reads TGCGCCAGCACCGCAGGGGGGGAATACGAGCAGTACTTC.

This clone showed up just a few times. The chain has TRBV29-1 and TRBJ1-1; D might be TRBD1 (6 bases). In germline, CDR1 is SQVTM, CDR2 ANQGSEA. Trimming removed 2 bases from V and 9 bases from J, with 22 bases in between. The length of the CDR3 is 15 residues. In DNA, the CDR3 is TGCAGCGTTGAAAGGGACACTAAGCCTGACAGCAAAGCTTTCTTT. Amino acids: CSVERDTKPDSKAFF.

The chain carries TRBV18 and TRBJ2-7; D is unclear. Germline V gives CDR1 KGHSH, CDR2 LQKENI. Trimming shortened V by 6 bases and J by 6 bases, and 18 bases separated the two germline ends. There are 14 residues in the CDR3. The CDR3 sequence is CASSSSDVVSEQYF. The DNA for the CDR3 is TGTGCCAGCTCTTCCAGCGATGTAGTTTCCGAGCAGTACTTC.

The CDR3 reads CASVAGGTDTQYF. CDR3 DNA: TGCGCCAGCGTGGCAGGGGGTACAGATACGCAGTATTTT. The V gene is TRBV5-1, the J gene TRBJ2-3; TRBD1 aligns across 7 bases. Germline CDR1 reads SGHRS; CDR2 reads YFSETQ. V trimming: 7 bases; J trimming: 3 bases; junction bases outside the gene matches: 5. The CDR3 runs 13 residues.

The CDR3 sequence is CSVELGRSNTEAFF. In nucleotides, the CDR3 is TGCAGCGTTGAACTGGGACGATCAAACACTGAAGCTTTCTTT. The genes are TRBV29-1 and TRBJ1-1; possibly TRBD1 for D (5 bases). Trimming removed 2 bases at V and 2 bases at J, with 12 bases between. The length of the CDR3 is 14 residues. Germline V CDR1 and CDR2: SQVTM, ANQGSEA.

The V call is TRBV28, the J call TRBJ1-2; D ambiguous. Germline V gene lookup returns CDR1 MDHEN and CDR2 SYDVKM. V was trimmed by 7 bases and J by 8 bases, leaving 20 bases between them. This CDR3 has 14 amino acids. In DNA form, the CDR3 reads TGTGCCAGCACGAAAGTTGAGGGCCTGAGGGGCTACACCTTC. This codes for CASTKVEGLRGYTF.

This clone has just a few counts. The J gene is TRBJ2-1, the V gene TRBV29-1, with D perhaps TRBD2 (6 bases). Germline CDR1 reads SQVTM; CDR2 reads ANQGSEA. This CDR3 contains 13 residues. Trimming removed 4 bases from V and 8 bases from J, with 15 bases in between. The CDR3 bases are TGCAGCGTTGGGCGGGATCTCACCGATGAGCAGTTCTTC. Translating it yields CSVGRDLTDEQFF.

The chain employs TRBV7-2 and TRBJ2-7; D is ambiguous. This CDR3 region has 13 residues. V dropped 3 bases and J dropped 0 bases, with 6 bases sitting between them. CDR1 SGHTA and CDR2 FQGNSA come from the germline V gene. CDR3 in amino acids: CASSLSTSYEQYF. In DNA, the CDR3 is TGTGCCAGCAGCTTGAGCACCTCCTACGAGCAGTACTTC.

This clone has only a few counts. Distinct nucleotide sequences in the sample also encode this CDR3. V usage is TRBV6-5 and J usage is TRBJ2-1; tentative D call: TRBD1 (5 bases). Looked up from germline, CDR1 is MNHEY and CDR2 is SVGAGI. The CDR3 runs 15 residues. V lost 0 bases, J lost 4 bases, and 10 bases lay in between. CDR3 nucleotide sequence: TGTGCCAGCAGTTACTCTGGACAAGGGTACAATGAGCAGTTCTTC. This codes for CASSYSGQGYNEQFF.

This clone was detected only a few times. This chain links TRBV2 with TRBJ1-1; 9 bases line up with TRBD1. The germline V gene has CDR1 SNHLY and CDR2 FYNNEI. V shed 5 bases and J 5 bases; nucleotides not matched to a gene: 3. This CDR3 comprises 13 residues. The CDR3 coding sequence is TGTGCCAGCAGTACAGGGGGCAGGACTGAAGCTTTCTTT. Amino acid sequence: CASSTGGRTEAFF.

In DNA form, the CDR3 reads TGTGCCAGTAGAGGGACAGGGAACGATGGCTACACCTTC. As protein: CASRGTGNDGYTF. The rearrangement uses TRBV19 and TRBJ1-2, with 9 bases fitting TRBD1. The CDR3 sequence is 13 residues long. V was pared by 6 bases and J by 6 bases, with 5 bases of the junction left unmatched. Germline V gives CDR1 LNHDA, CDR2 SQIVND (reference sequence).

The CDR3 region has the DNA TGTGCCTGGAACCAAGGGAGACAATACGAGCAGTACTTC. Translating it yields CAWNQGRQYEQYF. V and J are TRBV30 and TRBJ2-5; TRBD2 is a possible D gene (5 bases). The J call may be mistaken, given a closer DNA end match to TRBJ2-7. CDR3 length: 13 residues. Germline V gives CDR1 GTSNPN, CDR2 SVGIG (reference sequence).